The 12 T cell receptor beta chains below all came from one sample that was sequenced in a study of T cells after yellow fever vaccination. TCRdb re-called the 5' RACE reads through MiXCR, storing one row per CDR3 protein. The data contain nearly 550,000 distinct CDR3 sequences, 15% to 20% of them seen just once; the ten biggest clones take up 14%. Sequences were derived from PBMCs, sampled 15 days after the yellow fever booster vaccination. Receptors were obtained from a man aged 30-40 years who received the YFV17D yellow fever vaccine.

The chain combines TRBV20-1 with TRBJ1-6; D not resolved. V was cut by 0 bases and J by 7 bases, with 7 bases left in between. This CDR3 has 13 residues. The germline gives CDR1 DFQATT, CDR2 SNEGSKA (reference sequence). The CDR3 sequence is CSARDLMNSPLHF. In nucleotides, the CDR3 is TGCAGTGCTAGAGATTTGATGAATTCACCCCTCCACTTT.

This sequence joins TRBV12-3 or TRBV12-4 and TRBJ1-4; possible D gene TRBD1, 6 bases. The CDR3 length is 15 residues. V lost 5 bases, J lost 8 bases, and 18 bases lay in between. CDR3 coding DNA: TGTGCCAGCAGTCCGGGGCAGGGGCTAGGGGAAAAACTGTTTTTT. It is translated as CASSPGQGLGEKLFF.

This clonotype was seen only a few times. V gene TRBV29-1 combines with J gene TRBJ2-3; D unresolved. Germline assignment: CDR1 SQVTM and CDR2 ANQGSEA. V was clipped by 4 bases and J by 0 bases, with 11 bases between them. This CDR3 spans 14 amino acids. The CDR3 here is CSVAQDISTDTQYF. CDR3 DNA: TGCAGCGTTGCGCAGGATATTAGCACAGATACGCAGTATTTT.

CDR3 sequence (DNA): TGTGCCAGCAGTTCAGACAGGAACATTCAGTACTTC. It codes for CASSSDRNIQYF. This rearrangement joins TRBV12-3 or TRBV12-4 to TRBJ2-4, with D perhaps TRBD1 (6 bases). This CDR3 is 12 amino acids long. Trimming pared 4 bases from V and 7 bases from J, leaving 8 bases between.

The sample holds a few counts of this clonotype. The gene calls are TRBV15 and TRBJ1-1; a weak D match, TRBD1 (5 bases). In germline, CDR1 is LNHNV, CDR2 YYDKDF (reference sequence). The CDR3 is made up of 15 amino acids. V was pared by 3 bases and J by 1 base, with 12 bases between. The chain's CDR3 is CATSSPGTGNTEAFF. The CDR3 DNA reads as TGTGCCACCAGCAGCCCCGGGACGGGGAACACTGAAGCTTTCTTT.

This clonotype was counted ten times or more. The chain uses TRBV5-6 and TRBJ2-3; possibly TRBD1 or TRBD2 for D (5 bases each). Trimming removed 3 bases from V and 0 bases from J, with 11 bases in between. CDR1 and CDR2 (germline): SGHDT, YYEEEE. The CDR3 sequence is 15 residues long. This CDR3 is CASSSGTSSTDTQYF. The CDR3 DNA is TGTGCCAGCAGCTCTGGGACGTCTAGCACAGATACGCAGTATTTT. Filled out from reference TRBV5-6 and TRBJ2-3, the complete variable domain reads DAGVTQSPTHLIKTRGQQVTLRCSPKSGHDTVSWYQQALGQGPQFIFQYYEEEERQRGNFPDRFSGHQFPNYSSELNVNALLLGDSALYLCASSSGTSSTDTQYFGPGTRLTVL.

The table lists this clonotype with a few counts. The chain joins TRBV10-3 to TRBJ2-2, with D possibly matching TRBD2 (6 bases). Germline lookup yields CDR1 ENHRY and CDR2 SYGVKD. Trimming removed 6 bases from V and 5 bases from J, with 13 bases in between. The CDR3 is 14 amino acids. DNA of the CDR3: TGTGCCATCAGAGGCGGGGAACGGACCGGGGAGCTGTTTTTT. It yields the protein CAIRGGERTGELFF.

The chain uses TRBV7-9 and TRBJ2-7; D not resolved. CDR3 length equals 15 residues. Per the germline V gene, CDR1 is SEHNR and CDR2 is FQNEAQ (reference sequence). V gave up 7 bases and J gave up 2 bases, with 18 bases separating them. CDR3 region: CASMQAHGRAYEQYF. In DNA form, the CDR3 reads TGTGCCAGCATGCAGGCGCACGGACGCGCCTACGAGCAGTACTTC.

This clonotype has a handful of counts. The chain links TRBV12-3 or TRBV12-4 to TRBJ2-1, with 7 nucleotides matching TRBD2. The CDR3 is 12 amino acids. V lost 7 bases to trimming and J lost 7 bases; unmatched junction nucleotides: 4. CDR3 nucleotide sequence: TGTGCCAGCATCCTGGGGGGGAATGAGCAGTTCTTC. Protein product: CASILGGNEQFF.

The chain combines TRBV6-2 or TRBV6-3 with TRBJ2-1, with 9 bases matching TRBD2. The CDR3 loop spans 16 amino acids. The V gene end was trimmed by 4 bases and the J gene end by 8 bases; junction bases not matched to a gene: 12. The germline gives CDR1 MNHEY, CDR2 SVGEGT. Here the CDR3 reads CASSLRWVAGVYEQFF. The CDR3 DNA is TGTGCCAGCAGTTTGCGTTGGGTAGCGGGAGTTTATGAGCAGTTCTTC.

This rearrangement joins TRBV11-2 to TRBJ2-7; perhaps TRBD1 as D (5 bases). This CDR3 contains 15 residues. Trimming removed 1 base from V and 5 bases from J, with 15 bases in between. Germline CDR1 SGHAT, CDR2 FQNNGV. The CDR3 DNA reads TGTGCCAGCAGCTTAGGACAGACGAACGTCGACGAGCAGTACTTC. It translates to CASSLGQTNVDEQYF. Variable domain in full (rest from reference TRBV11-2 and TRBJ2-7): EAGVAQSPRYKIIEKRQSVAFWCNPISGHATLYWYQQILGQGPKLLIQFQNNGVVDDSQLPKDRFSAERLKGVDSTLKIQPAKLEDSAVYLCASSLGQTNVDEQYFGPGTRLTVT.

This clonotype has a handful of counts. Compared with germline, one end of the junction differs, possibly owing to a read error. The chain employs TRBV3-1 and TRBJ2-7; 8 nucleotides align to TRBD2. CDR1 is LGHDT, CDR2 YNNKEL, per germline (reference sequence). The CDR3 extends over 17 amino acids. The CDR3 bases are TGCGCCAGCAGCCAAGATCGAACAGGGCCGGGGGGGTACGAGCAGTACTTC. As protein: CASSQDRTGPGGYEQYF.